The clone carrying this T cell receptor (beta chain) was observed a handful of times. This sample was included in a study of T-cell memory formation after mild COVID-19. About the study: Clustering of TCRs was largely donor specific.

TCRdb analysed the 5' RACE reads with MiXCR anew, one entry per CDR3 protein. This sample has roughly 300,000 distinct CDR3 sequences, with roughly 16% found just once. V was cut by 9 bases and J by 3 bases, with 12 bases left in between. Per germline, CDR1 ENHRY and CDR2 SYGVKD. CDR3 length: 12 residues. The receptor was derived from a man aged 18 to 30 who had mild COVID-19 (a few samples of this study predate the infection). Cell type and time point are not known. Material for sequencing was PBMCs or a T cell subset sorted from them (not recorded which). The rearrangement links TRBV10-3 to TRBJ2-7; D is unresolved. The CDR3 DNA reads as TGTGCCATTGGCTCCGGGCTCTACGAGCAGTACGTC. Translated: CAIGSGLYEQYV.